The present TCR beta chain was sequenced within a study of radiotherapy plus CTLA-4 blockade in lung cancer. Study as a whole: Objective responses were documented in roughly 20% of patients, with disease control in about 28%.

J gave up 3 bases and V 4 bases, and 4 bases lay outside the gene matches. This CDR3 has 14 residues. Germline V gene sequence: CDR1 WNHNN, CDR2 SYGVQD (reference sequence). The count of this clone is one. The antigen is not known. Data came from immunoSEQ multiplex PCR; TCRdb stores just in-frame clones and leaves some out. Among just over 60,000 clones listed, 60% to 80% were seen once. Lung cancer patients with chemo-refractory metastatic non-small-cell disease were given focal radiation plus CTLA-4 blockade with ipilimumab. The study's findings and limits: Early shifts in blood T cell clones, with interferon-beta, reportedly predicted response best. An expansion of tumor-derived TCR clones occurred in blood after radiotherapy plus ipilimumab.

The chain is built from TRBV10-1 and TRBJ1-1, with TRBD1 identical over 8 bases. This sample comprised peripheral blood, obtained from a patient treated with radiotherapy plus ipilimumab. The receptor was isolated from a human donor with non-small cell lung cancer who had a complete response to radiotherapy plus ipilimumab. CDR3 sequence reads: CASSAGGADTEAFF. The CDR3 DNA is TGCGCCAGCAGTGCAGGGGGCGCGGACACTGAAGCTTTCTTT.